This T cell receptor (beta chain) was documented in a study of neurological immune-mediated disorders. The CDR3 is 17 residues long. In germline, CDR1 is SGHKS, CDR2 YYEKEE (reference sequence). The trim removed 0 bases at V and 2 bases at J, leaving 4 bases unmatched. Time point meaning: longitudinal time-point 1 (baseline). The authors produced cDNA by 5'RACE using 10-nucleotide random UMIs. TCRdb re-called the 5' RACE reads through MiXCR, storing one row per CDR3 protein. The sample lists 35,000 to 45,000 distinct CDR3 sequences; about 3.2% were seen once. In this sample, this clonotype turned up many times.

The clonotype originates from a woman aged 60-75 years with multiple sclerosis. This chain uses TRBV5-5 with TRBJ2-1, with 11 bases lining up with TRBD1. Sequenced material: PBMCs. The CDR3 DNA reads TGTGCCAGCAGCTTGGCCCGGACAGGGGGCACCTACAATGAGCAGTTCTTC. Amino acid sequence: CASSLARTGGTYNEQFF.